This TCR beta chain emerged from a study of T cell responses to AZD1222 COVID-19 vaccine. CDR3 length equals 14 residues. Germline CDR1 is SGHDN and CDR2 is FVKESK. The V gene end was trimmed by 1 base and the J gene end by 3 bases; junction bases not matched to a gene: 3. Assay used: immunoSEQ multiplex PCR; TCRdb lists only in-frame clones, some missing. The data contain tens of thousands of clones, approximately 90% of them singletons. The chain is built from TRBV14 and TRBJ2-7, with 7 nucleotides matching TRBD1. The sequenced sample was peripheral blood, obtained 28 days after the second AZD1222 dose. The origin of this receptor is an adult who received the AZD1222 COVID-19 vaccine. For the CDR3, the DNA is TGTGCCAGCAGCCAAGGGACAGGAAACTACGAGCAGTACTTC. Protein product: CASSQGTGNYEQYF.